This T cell receptor beta chain was sequenced during a study of blood T cell repertoires in COVID-19. Study details: Samples taken during acute and convalescent COVID-19 were collected in the United States, Italy and Spain. PBMCs, B-cell-depleted T cells, or T cells provided the cDNA or gDNA that made up the material.

Methods used by the authors: It was from reference gene primer amplification that nucleated cell counts were estimated. Using immunoSEQ multiplex PCR, the repertoire was profiled, and TCRdb retains in-frame clones only, with some absent. The DNA was the basis for D and trimming; V, J and clone size are from that table. This sample carries 190,000 or so clones, around 90% of them seen once, and the ten largest clones take about 7%. This clone was detected a few times. V lost 0 bases, J lost 7 bases, and 8 bases stayed unmatched. The V gene's germline CDR1 is SGDLS and CDR2 YYNGEE. The CDR3 is 16 amino acids.

This TCR derives from a man aged 35-49 years with acute or convalescent COVID-19. The sample taken for sequencing was peripheral blood. This rearrangement joins TRBV9 to TRBJ2-7, with 12 bases aligning to TRBD2. The CDR3 protein is CASSVEASGGALEQYF. CDR3 DNA sequence: TGTGCCAGCAGCGTAGAGGCTAGCGGGGGGGCGCTTGAGCAGTACTTC. The whole variable domain, remainder taken from reference TRBV9 and TRBJ2-7, is DSGVTQTPKHLITATGQRVTLRCSPRSGDLSVYWYQQSLDQGLQFLIQYYNGEERAKGNILERFSAQQFPDLHSELNLSSLELGDSALYFCASSVEASGGALEQYFGPGTRLTVT.